This T cell receptor beta chain was recovered during a study of blood T cell repertoires in COVID-19. In this sample, this clone turned up a few times. As processed by the authors: Amplification of reference gene primers was used by the study to estimate nucleated cell counts. Profiled with immunoSEQ multiplex PCR; TCRdb holds only in-frame clones, not every one. V and J calls plus clone size are reproduced from that table; the DNA served to infer D and trimming. The table includes some 120,000 clones, about 84% detected once. This CDR3 has 10 residues. With 4 bases removed from V and 4 bases from J, the gap between germline ends came to 5 bases. CDR1 is DFQATT, CDR2 SNEGSKA, per germline (reference sequence).

Sequencing was carried out using peripheral blood. This chain uses TRBV20-1 with TRBJ2-7; D is ambiguous. The source is a man aged 55 to 69 with acute or convalescent COVID-19. The CDR3 region is CSATFYEQYF. The CDR3 DNA is TGCAGTGCTACCTTTTACGAGCAGTACTTC.